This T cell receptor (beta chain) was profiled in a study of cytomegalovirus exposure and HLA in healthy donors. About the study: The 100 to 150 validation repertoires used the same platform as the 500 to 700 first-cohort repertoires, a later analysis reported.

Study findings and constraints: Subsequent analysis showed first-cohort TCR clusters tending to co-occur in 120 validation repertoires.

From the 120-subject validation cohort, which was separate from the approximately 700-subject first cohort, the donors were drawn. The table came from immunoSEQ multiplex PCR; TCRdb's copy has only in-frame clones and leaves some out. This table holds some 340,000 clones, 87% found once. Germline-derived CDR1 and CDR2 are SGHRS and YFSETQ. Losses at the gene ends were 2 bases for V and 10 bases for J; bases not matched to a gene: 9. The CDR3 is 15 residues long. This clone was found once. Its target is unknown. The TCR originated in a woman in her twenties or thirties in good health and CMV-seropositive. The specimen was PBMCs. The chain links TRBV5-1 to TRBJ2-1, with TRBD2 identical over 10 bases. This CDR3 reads CASSLTSGKTIEQFF. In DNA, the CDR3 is TGCGCCAGCAGCTTAACTAGCGGGAAGACAATCGAGCAGTTCTTC.